This paragraph covers one T cell receptor beta chain sequence. Its antigen is currently unknown. This record belongs to a study of T cell responses to AZD1222 COVID-19 vaccine. CDR1 and CDR2 from the germline V gene are GTSNPN and SVGIG (reference sequence). Trimming cost V 6 bases and J 8 bases, with 19 bases left between them. This CDR3 region has 14 residues. General study findings and limits: Baseline seropositivity characterized only a handful of AZD1222 recipients. The donor cohort was predominantly white British with a female majority, and clonal diversity may have been underestimated.

The data were produced by immunoSEQ multiplex PCR, yet TCRdb's version contains in-frame clones alone and is incomplete. The sample lists approximately 140,000 clones, about 92% occurring once. The source was peripheral blood, collected on day 0 of AZD1222 vaccination. The origin of this receptor is an adult in good health. The V and J genes are TRBV30 and TRBJ1-4; maybe TRBD1 (5 bases). In nucleotides, the CDR3 is TGTGCCTGTTCCCTATCGGGGGGTCTCGAAAAACTGTTTTTT. Protein product: CACSLSGGLEKLFF.